In its sample, the clone carrying this T cell receptor beta chain was seen a few times. Other DNA sequences in the same sample also yield this CDR3. J lost 1 base, V lost 3 bases, and 2 bases had no gene match. Germline loops: CDR1 SGDLS, CDR2 YYNGEE. The CDR3 contains 15 residues. The protocol was immunoSEQ multiplex PCR, while the TCRdb copy is restricted to in-frame clones and leaves out a portion. The sample holds some 2.1 million clones; over 85% are singletons and the top ten take around 1.1%. The sample belongs to a study of shared clonotypes between healthy human individuals. Positively selected for CCR7, the CD45RO-negative cells used as naive CD8 cells excluded terminally differentiated effector memory CD45RA+ cells.

This receptor was identified in a man aged 18 to 29 in good health. This chain links TRBV9 with TRBJ2-7, with 12 positions matching TRBD1. Sequenced sample: naive CD8+ T cells sorted from blood. The CDR3 coding sequence is TGTGCCAGCAGCGGGGGACAGGGGGCTTCCTACGAGCAGTACTTC. Protein sequence: CASSGGQGASYEQYF.